The rows below give T cell receptor beta chains drawn from one sample of a study of blood T cell repertoires in COVID-19. Assay used: immunoSEQ multiplex PCR; TCRdb lists only in-frame clones, some missing. The table has fewer than 500,000 clones, more than 85% seen once. Sequences were obtained from peripheral blood. These receptors came from a woman aged 25-40 years with acute or convalescent COVID-19. CDR3s include the opening cysteine and the closing phenylalanine or tryptophan. Fields, in order: V gene, J gene, D gene, clone size, CDR3 DNA, CDR3 protein. D genes are given only for firm matches. Not every row has a clone size; where given, it reads once, few, many or a size class.

TRBV5-4	TRBJ2-3	TRBD2	-	TGTGCCAGCAGCTTGGTCCCTAGCGGGGGGCCGGATACGCAGTATTTT	CASSLVPSGGPDTQYF
TRBV6-1	TRBJ2-1	TRBD2	-	TGTGCCAGCAGTGAATATCTAGCGGGAACGGTAAATGAGCAGTTCTTC	CASSEYLAGTVNEQFF
TRBV7-9	TRBJ2-1	TRBD1	-	TGTGCCAGCAGTCCATCGACAGGGGGCTTTAGTAATGAGCAGTTCTTC	CASSPSTGGFSNEQFF
TRBV6-6	TRBJ2-1	-	-	TGTGCCAGCACCCTAACTCCCACGAATGAGCAGTTCTTC	CASTLTPTNEQFF
TRBV2	TRBJ2-5	TRBD2	-	TGTGCCAGCAGTGAGAATCGCCGGACTAGCGGGGAGGCCCAGTACTTC	CASSENRRTSGEAQYF
TRBV2	TRBJ2-4	TRBD2	-	TGTGCCAGCAGACCACTGCGGGGGGGGAACATTCAGTACTTC	CASRPLRGGNIQYF
TRBV28	TRBJ2-5	-	-	TGTGCCAGCACCAGATTTGGCAGGGGAGAGACCCAGTACTTC	CASTRFGRGETQYF
TRBV30	TRBJ1-2	-	-	TGTGCCTGGAGTGTAGCCAGGGGATGGGGCTACACCTTC	CAWSVARGWGYTF
TRBV24-1	TRBJ2-1	-	-	TGTGCCACCAGTGATGTCCTTGGGCAGGGGTCGTACAATGAGCAGTTCTTC	CATSDVLGQGSYNEQFF
TRBV7-7	TRBJ1-4	TRBD1	few	TGTGCCAGCAGCCGGACCATCGGGACAGATGAAAAACTGTTTTTT	CASSRTIGTDEKLFF
TRBV4-1	TRBJ2-7	TRBD1	-	TGCGCCAGCAGCCAAGATACGGACAGGGCGGTGTACTTC	CASSQDTDRAVYF
TRBV28	TRBJ1-2	-	-	TGTGCCAGCAGTTTCGCGGACTATGGCTACACCTTC	CASSFADYGYTF
TRBV5-6	TRBJ1-2	TRBD1	-	TGTGCCAGCAGCTTGACCCAGGGGGCAAGCTATGGCTACACCTTC	CASSLTQGASYGYTF
TRBV12-2	TRBJ1-2	-	-	TGTGCAAGTCGCTCCTTCCTACTCTATGGCTACACCTTC	CASRSFLLYGYTF
TRBV10-1	TRBJ2-2	-	-	TGCGCCAGCAGTGAGTTTGACAGGACCGGGGAGCTGTTTTTT	CASSEFDRTGELFF
TRBV30	TRBJ2-5	-	once	TGTGCCTGGAGTGGGAGGACGTCGCAAGAGACCCAGTACTTC	CAWSGRTSQETQYF
TRBV5-6	TRBJ2-2	-	once	TGTGCCAGCAATTTACTAGAGAAAGCGGAGCTGTTTTTT	CASNLLEKAELFF
TRBV4-1	TRBJ2-7	-	-	TGCGCCAGCAGCCCCCCCGGCGGTCCGGCCTACGAGCAGTACTTC	CASSPPGGPAYEQYF
TRBV4-1	TRBJ2-3	-	-	TGCGCCAGCAGCAAGGACGGGACTAGCACAGATACGCAGTATTTT	CASSKDGTSTDTQYF
TRBV6-5	TRBJ1-2	-	-	TGTGCCAGCAGTCCCCGGCGCTCAGGGAACTATGGCTACACCTTC	CASSPRRSGNYGYTF
TRBV9	TRBJ2-1	TRBD2	-	TGTGCCAGCAGCGTAGCTTTAGCTAGCGGGGGGGCCCTTTACAATGAGCAGTTCTTC	CASSVALASGGALYNEQFF
TRBV12-3/TRBV12-4	TRBJ1-1	-	-	TGTGCCAGCAGTTTAGTAAACACTGAAGCTTTCTTT	CASSLVNTEAFF
TRBV7-3	TRBJ2-3	TRBD1	-	TGTGCCAGCAGCGAAAGAGGCAGGGGGTTGACAGATACGCAGTATTTT	CASSERGRGLTDTQYF
TRBV9	TRBJ2-7	TRBD1	-	TGTGCCAGCAATACCGGGACAGGGTCCTCCTACGAGCAGTACTTC	CASNTGTGSSYEQYF
TRBV28	TRBJ1-1	-	-	TGTGCCAGCAGTTTGGTTAGGAACACTGAAGCTTTCTTT	CASSLVRNTEAFF
TRBV3-1/TRBV3-2	TRBJ1-6	TRBD1	-	TGTGCCAGCAGCCAACGAGGGACAGTCCAAAATTCACCCCTCCACTTT	CASSQRGTVQNSPLHF
TRBV5-1	TRBJ1-3	-	-	TGCGCCAGCAGCTTGACGGGAAGCTCTGGAAACACCATATATTTT	CASSLTGSSGNTIYF
TRBV2	TRBJ1-1	-	-	TGTGCCAGCAGGTTCGGGTCCGCTGAAGCTTTCTTT	CASRFGSAEAFF
TRBV15	TRBJ1-5	-	-	TGTGCCACCGGGCAGGACTATGGGCCCCAGCATTTT	CATGQDYGPQHF
TRBV5-1	TRBJ2-5	TRBD2	-	TGCGCCAGCAGCTCGGGAGCGGGGGGATCCGAGACCCAGTACTTC	CASSSGAGGSETQYF
TRBV3-1/TRBV3-2	TRBJ2-7	TRBD2	-	TGTGCCAGCAGCCCCCGAGTACTAGCGGGTGCCTACGAGCAGTACTTC	CASSPRVLAGAYEQYF
TRBV2	TRBJ2-7	-	few	TGTGCCAGCAAGTCCGAGACAGCAAATTACGAGCAGTACTTC	CASKSETANYEQYF
TRBV5-1	TRBJ2-5	-	once	TGCGCCAGCAGCTTGGACCACCAAGGGGCCCAGTACTTC	CASSLDHQGAQYF
TRBV24-1	TRBJ2-3	TRBD1	-	TGTGCCACCGGGGCGGGACAGGGCACAGATACGCAGTATTTT	CATGAGQGTDTQYF
TRBV20-1	TRBJ2-4	-	-	TGCAGTGCTAGTGGCAGGGGATCCAAAAACATTCAGTACTTC	CSASGRGSKNIQYF
TRBV4-1	TRBJ1-2	-	once	TGCGCCAGCAGCCATGGCGGTCTCAGCTATGGCTACACCTTC	CASSHGGLSYGYTF
TRBV7-9	TRBJ1-1	-	-	TGTGCCAGCAGCGAGTGTGGAGGGAAGTCAAGGTTTTGCACTGAAGCTTTCTTT	CASSECGGKSRFCTEAFF
TRBV6-5	TRBJ2-3	-	-	TGTGCCAGCAGTTTCGGGGGTGGTGGGGATACGCAGTATTTT	CASSFGGGGDTQYF
TRBV28	TRBJ2-3	TRBD2	-	TGTGCCAGCAACCCACTAGCGGGGAGTTTAACAGATACGCAGTATTTT	CASNPLAGSLTDTQYF
TRBV2	TRBJ2-1	TRBD2	medium-sized	TGTGCCAGCAGTGACGAGACTAGCGGGTTATACGAGCAGTTCTTC	CASSDETSGLYEQFF
TRBV7-2	TRBJ2-7	TRBD1	-	TGTGCCAGCAGCACCCGGACAGGGGCCACTGAGCAGTACTTC	CASSTRTGATEQYF
TRBV6-6	TRBJ2-1	TRBD2	-	TGTGCCAGCAGTATTTTAGCGGGGGCACACAATGAGCAGTTCTTC	CASSILAGAHNEQFF
TRBV11-2	TRBJ2-6	-	once	TGTGCCAGCAGCGGACCGGCCGCCAGGGATAAGGAGGCCAACGTCCTGACTTTC	CASSGPAARDKEANVLTF
TRBV30	TRBJ2-6	-	few	TGTGCCTGGAGTAAGGGGCGTACGCCCTCTGGGGCCAACGTCCTGACTTTC	CAWSKGRTPSGANVLTF
TRBV5-1	TRBJ1-3	-	-	TGCGCCAGCAGCTTGGTAGCAGGGTACGGAAACACCATATATTTT	CASSLVAGYGNTIYF
TRBV12-3/TRBV12-4	TRBJ1-5	-	-	TGTGCCAGCAGTTCCGGGTGGAGACAGCCCCAGCATTTT	CASSSGWRQPQHF
TRBV5-1	TRBJ2-7	-	few	TGCGCCAGCAGCTTCGGGACTGTTAGAAGGGTTTACGAGCAGTACTTC	CASSFGTVRRVYEQYF
TRBV19	TRBJ2-1	-	-	TGTGCCAGTAGCCTTAGCAGAGCGGGCCGCAATGAGCAGTTCTTC	CASSLSRAGRNEQFF
TRBV2	TRBJ2-3	-	once	TGTGCCAGCATATTGTATCGAGATACGCAGTATTTT	CASILYRDTQYF
TRBV19	TRBJ1-1	-	many	TGTGCCAGTAGTATTGCGGCCATGAACACTGAAGCTTTCTTT	CASSIAAMNTEAFF
TRBV4-2	TRBJ2-2	TRBD2	-	TGTGCCAGCAGCCAAGTGTTCACGGGAGGCCTCTCCGGGGAGCTGTTTTTT	CASSQVFTGGLSGELFF
TRBV11-2	TRBJ1-1	-	-	TGTGCCAGCAGCCTATCCGTGAACACTGAAGCTTTCTTT	CASSLSVNTEAFF
TRBV2	TRBJ2-3	-	-	TGTGCCAGCGGTTACTCGACAGACGCAGATACGCAGTATTTT	CASGYSTDADTQYF
TRBV2	TRBJ2-1	-	-	TGTGCCAGCAGCGGTGACTTAAACGAGCAGTTCTTC	CASSGDLNEQFF
TRBV11-2	TRBJ2-1	TRBD2	-	TGTGCCAGCAGCTTCAAAGGACTAGCGGGCCTACCCTACAATGAGCAGTTCTTC	CASSFKGLAGLPYNEQFF
TRBV7-6	TRBJ2-3	TRBD2	-	TGTGCCAGCAGTTTACTAGCGGGGAAGGGAGATACGCAGTATTTT	CASSLLAGKGDTQYF
TRBV6-5	TRBJ1-1	-	-	TGTGCCAGCCGTTGGCTCGGGGTCGGGGCTTTCTTT	CASRWLGVGAFF
TRBV7-6	TRBJ2-5	-	-	TGTGCCAGCAGCCCGACGGCAGGGGGGCCCCGGGGGGAGACCCAGTACTTC	CASSPTAGGPRGETQYF
TRBV20-1	TRBJ1-1	-	-	TGCAGTGCTAGTAAGGGGTACACTGAAGCTTTCTTT	CSASKGYTEAFF